The next 7 T cell receptor beta chains were all read from a single sample in a study of blood T cell repertoires in COVID-19. The assay was immunoSEQ multiplex PCR, and TCRdb's table has in-frame clones only and misses some. The sample has some 300,000 clones, nearly 90% seen once. What was sequenced was PBMCs or T cells enriched from blood (not recorded which). These receptors originate from a woman between 45 and 65 years old who had been exposed to COVID-19.

This clone was observed a handful of times. The chain has TRBV18 and TRBJ2-7, with a possible D match to TRBD1 (5 bases). The V end lost 3 bases, the J end lost 6 bases, and 9 bases lay between the germline ends. CDR1 is KGHSH and CDR2 is LQKENI in the germline V gene. CDR3 length: 12 amino acids. In DNA form, the CDR3 reads TGTGCCAGCTCACCGGGGCAGGGCGAGCAGTACTTC. Amino acid sequence: CASSPGQGEQYF.

This clone was counted once. The chain links TRBV3-1 (or the pseudogene TRBV3-2) to TRBJ1-5, with D possibly matching TRBD1 (5 bases). V dropped 6 bases and J dropped 2 bases, with 29 bases sitting between them. The CDR3 has 20 residues. Germline V gene lookup returns CDR1 LGHDT and CDR2 YNNKEL (reference sequence). Here the CDR3 reads CASRSSTRDPTVNGNQPQHF. In DNA form, the CDR3 reads TGTGCCAGCAGATCCTCAACGCGGGACCCCACGGTAAATGGCAATCAGCCCCAGCATTTT.

V gene TRBV11-2 combines with J gene TRBJ2-1, with D possibly being TRBD1 (5 bases). Trimming removed 3 bases from V and 4 bases from J, with 13 bases in between. Germline CDR1 reads SGHAT; CDR2 reads FQNNGV. This CDR3 contains 15 residues. CDR3 nucleotide sequence: TGTGCCAGCAGCTTCGGTTCATCAGGGTACAATGAGCAGTTCTTC. As protein: CASSFGSSGYNEQFF. Filled out from reference TRBV11-2 and TRBJ2-1, the complete variable domain reads EAGVAQSPRYKIIEKRQSVAFWCNPISGHATLYWYQQILGQGPKLLIQFQNNGVVDDSQLPKDRFSAERLKGVDSTLKIQPAKLEDSAVYLCASSFGSSGYNEQFFGPGTRLTVL.

The rearrangement uses TRBV14 and TRBJ1-1, with TRBD1 as a possible D gene (5 bases). Deletions cut 1 base from V and 11 bases from J, with 11 bases between. The CDR3 sequence is 12 residues long. Germline assignment: CDR1 SGHDN and CDR2 FVKESK. CDR3 nucleotides: TGTGCCAGCAGCCAAGGGAATAGGGGTGCTTTCTTT. Translated, it gives CASSQGNRGAFF.

The rearrangement uses TRBV9 and TRBJ1-1, with no clear D. Germline V gives CDR1 SGDLS, CDR2 YYNGEE. This CDR3 comprises 15 residues. V lost 0 bases and J 4 bases, leaving 13 bases between the germline ends. The CDR3 nucleotides are TGTGCCAGCAGCGTAGACCCGGGTTCCAGCACTGAAGCTTTCTTT. Protein: CASSVDPGSSTEAFF. The full variable domain, rest sourced from reference TRBV9 and TRBJ1-1, is DSGVTQTPKHLITATGQRVTLRCSPRSGDLSVYWYQQSLDQGLQFLIQYYNGEERAKGNILERFSAQQFPDLHSELNLSSLELGDSALYFCASSVDPGSSTEAFFGQGTRLTVV.

The chain is built from TRBV15 and TRBJ2-7; no clear D gene. The CDR3 has 15 amino acids. In germline, CDR1 is LNHNV, CDR2 YYDKDF (reference sequence). V shed 0 bases and J shed 2 bases, with 11 bases lying between them. CDR3 protein: CATSRDPYTTYEQYF. The CDR3 nucleotides are TGTGCCACCAGCAGAGACCCGTACACAACCTACGAGCAGTACTTC.

This chain links TRBV5-4 with TRBJ1-1; D gene unclear. This CDR3 region has 15 residues. The V and J ends lost 1 base and 7 bases respectively, with 17 bases between them. From germline, CDR1 is SGHNT and CDR2 YYREEE (reference sequence). The CDR3 here is CASSLLGGGKDEAFF. CDR3 bases: TGTGCCAGCAGCTTGTTAGGAGGAGGGAAGGATGAAGCTTTCTTT.